These 32 T cell receptor beta chains came from one sample sequenced in a study of T-cell reconstitution after alpha-beta-depleted transplantation in children (dated by TCRdb to 2015 to 2016). In light of the paper, this sample's treatment or condition label describes: allogeneic hematopoietic cell transplantation with graft depleted of TCRalphabeta T cells and CD19 B cells. The method behind the library was PCR. The instrument given in TCRdb is Illumina HiSeq 2500. TCR libraries were prepared with molecular barcoding, using unique molecular identifiers to normalize TCRbeta repertoire quantification. The public reads were quality trimmed at Q25 with fastp and then assembled into clones with MiXCR by TCRdb, keeping productive beta chains. Each entry merges the rows of one CDR3 protein and shows their most common DNA and genes. The sample profile shows approximately 80,000 distinct CDR3 sequences; roughly an eighth of them were found once. Jointly, the top ten make up less than 35% of the sample.

Sequencing was performed on PBMCs, mostly from graft donor cells, taken 180 days after TCRalphabeta/CD19-depleted stem cell transplant. The source is a male patient aged 2-9 years who had a stem cell transplant for acute lymphoblastic leukemia, so the T cells may come from the graft donor.

This clonotype was observed a few times. This chain uses TRBV5-1 with TRBJ2-7; possibly TRBD1 for D (5 bases). Trimming stripped 4 bases from V and 5 bases from J, with 16 bases between. The germline CDR1 and CDR2 sequences are SGHRS and YFSETQ. This CDR3 spans 14 amino acids. CDR3 protein: CASSPPSGYNEQYF. CDR3 coding DNA: TGCGCCAGCAGCCCTCCGTCAGGGTACAACGAGCAGTACTTC.

The J gene is TRBJ2-3, the V gene TRBV27; TRBD2 agrees at 9 bases. This CDR3 contains 16 residues. V lost 1 base and J lost 6; bases outside the gene matches: 8. The germline CDR1 and CDR2 sequences are MNHEY and SMNVEV (reference sequence). The CDR3 DNA reads TGTGCCAGCAGTTTATTACTCGCGGGGGGGCCGGATACGCAGTATTTT. Protein: CASSLLLAGGPDTQYF.

This clonotype was found many times. The chain carries TRBV5-5 and TRBJ2-7, with 7 bases identical to TRBD1. Per germline, CDR1 SGHKS and CDR2 YYEKEE (reference sequence). The CDR3 has 13 amino acids. The V segment lost 7 bases and the J segment 3 bases; nucleotides outside the gene matches: 7. The chain's CDR3 is CASDQTGNYEQYF. CDR3 DNA sequence: TGTGCCAGCGACCAGACAGGGAACTACGAGCAGTACTTC. Full variable domain (missing parts from reference TRBV5-5 and TRBJ2-7): DAGVTQSPTHLIKTRGQQVTLRCSPISGHKSVSWYQQVLGQGPQFIFQYYEKEERGRGNFPDRFSARQFPNYSSELNVNALLLGDSALYLCASDQTGNYEQYFGPGTRLTVT.

The chain links TRBV7-2 to TRBJ2-2; 9 bases are shared with TRBD2. V shed 7 bases, J shed 4 bases, and the junction held 13 bases outside the gene matches. In germline, CDR1 is SGHTA, CDR2 FQGNSA. The length of the CDR3 is 17 residues. This CDR3 is CASTLVGLAGITGELFF. The CDR3 bases are TGTGCCAGCACCCTAGTCGGTCTAGCGGGAATCACCGGGGAGCTGTTTTTT.

The sample holds a few counts of this clonotype. The chain couples TRBV20-1 to TRBJ1-2; TRBD1 might be the D (6 bases). The CDR3 totals 13 residues. CDR1 is DFQATT, CDR2 SNEGSKA, per germline (reference sequence). Between the trimmed V and J ends, which lost 2 bases and 2 bases, there was a span of 9 bases. The CDR3, as DNA: TGCAGTGCTAGACAGGGGATCAACTATGGCTACACCTTC. Protein product: CSARQGINYGYTF.

In this sample, this clonotype turned up a few times. The chain is built from TRBV6-6 and TRBJ1-1; D is uncertain. CDR3 length equals 13 residues. V shed 5 bases and J shed 1 base, with 8 bases lying between them. Germline CDR1 reads MNHNY; CDR2 reads SVGAGI (reference sequence). DNA for the CDR3: TGTGCCAGCAGTCCGCCACAGAACACTGAAGCTTTCTTT. Protein sequence: CASSPPQNTEAFF.

The chain recombines TRBV7-7 with TRBJ2-3, with 9 bases fitting TRBD1. Trimming removed 5 bases from V and 6 bases from J; junction bases left unmatched: 9. The CDR3 consists of 15 residues. Germline lookup yields CDR1 SSHAT and CDR2 FNYEAQ (reference sequence). The DNA of the CDR3 is TGTGCCAGCAGCGCCGGGACAGGGCCAATGGATACGCAGTATTTT. As protein: CASSAGTGPMDTQYF.

This clonotype was picked up many times. The V call is TRBV7-2, the J call TRBJ2-5, with D maybe TRBD1 (5 bases). CDR1 SGHTA and CDR2 FQGNSA come from the germline V gene. This CDR3 has 14 residues. The V gene lost 3 bases and the J gene lost 1 base, with 9 bases spanning the gap. The CDR3 region is CASSFSRVQETQYF. The DNA of the CDR3 is TGTGCCAGCAGCTTTTCCAGGGTCCAAGAGACCCAGTACTTC.

This clonotype was recorded a few times. This chain uses TRBV29-1 with TRBJ2-2, with D uncertain. The CDR3 contains 12 residues. Trimming stripped 2 bases from V and 7 bases from J, with 8 bases between. In germline, CDR1 is SQVTM, CDR2 ANQGSEA. CDR3 nucleotides: TGCAGCGTTGAAAGGGAAAACGGGGAGCTGTTTTTT. Residues: CSVERENGELFF.

This chain links TRBV20-1 with TRBJ1-2, with a weak D call TRBD1 (5 bases). Trimming shortened V by 3 bases and J by 7 bases, and 30 bases separated the two germline ends. Germline V gene data show CDR1 as DFQATT and CDR2 as SNEGSKA (reference sequence). The CDR3 is 18 amino acids. CDR3 residues: CSASRSLIRDRWRSGYTF. CDR3 sequence (DNA): TGCAGTGCTAGTCGGTCTTTGATCAGGGACCGTTGGCGTTCTGGCTACACCTTC.

The sample holds many counts of this clonotype. The rearrangement uses TRBV4-2 and TRBJ2-2, with D possibly called TRBD1 or TRBD2 (5 bases each). The CDR3 loop spans 19 amino acids. Germline loops: CDR1 LGHNA, CDR2 YNFKEQ. V was shortened by 1 base and J by 0 bases, with 18 bases between the two germline ends. CDR3 in amino acids: CASSQVYRRQFANTGELFF. The CDR3 nucleotides read TGTGCCAGCAGCCAAGTTTACAGGAGGCAATTCGCGAACACCGGGGAGCTGTTTTTT.

A few counts support this clonotype. The chain uses TRBV28 and TRBJ1-2; 7 bases agree with TRBD1. The V gene end was trimmed by 5 bases and the J gene end by 9 bases; junction bases not matched to a gene: 12. Germline values: CDR1 MDHEN, CDR2 SYDVKM. The CDR3 runs to 14 residues. The CDR3 loop reads CASSIHSRQGSYTF. CDR3 coding DNA: TGTGCCAGCAGTATTCACTCCCGACAGGGAAGCTACACCTTC.

This clonotype was detected a few times. This chain uses TRBV28 with TRBJ2-7; 7 bases line up with TRBD1. Trimming cost V 5 bases and J 4 bases; bases outside gene matches: 8. This CDR3 has 14 amino acids. Germline assignment: CDR1 MDHEN and CDR2 SYDVKM. The CDR3 DNA reads TGTGCCAGCAGTACGGACAGGCTATCGTACGAGCAGTACTTC. Translation: CASSTDRLSYEQYF.

This chain joins TRBV9 and TRBJ2-5; a possible D gene is TRBD2 (5 bases). CDR1 SGDLS and CDR2 YYNGEE come from the germline V gene. The CDR3 has 9 residues. V lost 5 bases and J lost 13, with 9 bases in between. In nucleotides, the CDR3 is TGTGCCAGCAGGGCTAGCTTGTACTTC. This translates into CASRASLYF. Full variable domain (missing parts from reference TRBV9 and TRBJ2-5): DSGVTQTPKHLITATGQRVTLRCSPRSGDLSVYWYQQSLDQGLQFLIQYYNGEERAKGNILERFSAQQFPDLHSELNLSSLELGDSALYFCASRASLYFGPGTRLLVL.

This clonotype occurred a few times. This chain joins TRBV12-3 or TRBV12-4 and TRBJ2-5, with 11 bases matching TRBD1. With V trimmed by 5 bases and J by 5 bases, 13 bases remained unmatched. This CDR3 spans 17 amino acids. The CDR3 DNA sequence: TGTGCCAGCAGTCAACCTCCGGGGACAGGGGGTTCGGAGACCCAGTACTTC. Protein sequence: CASSQPPGTGGSETQYF.

This clonotype was detected ten times or more. V is TRBV5-1 and J is TRBJ2-3, with 11 bases aligning to TRBD2. This CDR3 has 16 residues. The trim removed 0 bases at V and 8 bases at J, leaving 8 bases unmatched. CDR1 and CDR2 (germline): SGHRS, YFSETQ. CDR3 protein: CASSLELAGALGTQYF. DNA for the CDR3: TGCGCCAGCAGCTTGGAACTAGCGGGGGCCCTCGGTACGCAGTATTTT.

The V and J genes are TRBV20-1 and TRBJ2-1, with D unclear. Germline CDR1 DFQATT, CDR2 SNEGSKA (reference sequence). The V and J ends lost 6 bases and 5 bases respectively, with 5 bases between them. CDR3 length: 10 amino acids. The CDR3 DNA is TGCAGTGCCGGAAACAATGAGCAGTTCTTC. This translates into CSAGNNEQFF.

The rearrangement uses TRBV20-1 and TRBJ2-4; 10 bases are a match to TRBD2. CDR3 length: 14 residues. From germline, CDR1 is DFQATT and CDR2 SNEGSKA (reference sequence). The CDR3 sequence: CRPGLAVAKNIQYF. The DNA for the CDR3 is TGCAGGCCAGGACTAGCGGTAGCCAAAAACATTCAGTACTTC.

This clonotype was detected a few times. CDR3 nucleotides: TGTGCCAGTACCCCCAGGGGAAGGATCGGAAACACCATATATTTT. Residues: CASTPRGRIGNTIYF. The V and J genes are TRBV19 and TRBJ1-3, with D maybe TRBD1 (6 bases). CDR1 and CDR2 from the germline V gene are LNHDA and SQIVND (reference sequence). Trimming cost V 7 bases and J 4 bases, with 17 bases left between them. The CDR3 length is 15 residues.

This clonotype was observed a few times. The V and J genes are TRBV2 and TRBJ2-3; D uncertain. Germline CDR1 reads SNHLY; CDR2 reads FYNNEI. This CDR3 is built from 12 residues. Trimming took 5 bases from V and 4 from J, leaving 7 bases between them. The DNA for the CDR3 is TGTGCCAGCAGTTGGGAAGCAGATACGCAGTATTTT. Its translation: CASSWEADTQYF.

This clonotype was seen a single time. The chain recombines TRBV6-2 or TRBV6-3 with TRBJ2-6, with unresolved D. The germline V gene has CDR1 MNHEY and CDR2 SVGEGT. The CDR3 loop spans 15 amino acids. V was pared by 4 bases and J by 0 bases, with 7 bases between. The CDR3 region is CASSFGSSGANVLTF. The CDR3 nucleotides read TGTGCCAGCAGTTTTGGAAGCTCTGGGGCCAACGTCCTGACTTTC.

This clonotype was found many times. V is TRBV4-3 and J is TRBJ2-3, with D hard to call. The CDR3 is 18 residues long. Germline CDR1 LGHNA, CDR2 YSLEER. Trimming left V 1 base short and J 3 bases short, with 20 bases between. The CDR3 DNA reads TGCGCCAGCAGCCAAGTTCCAGGCAACAGCTGGGGTACAGATACGCAGTATTTT. This encodes CASSQVPGNSWGTDTQYF.

V and J are TRBV11-2 and TRBJ2-7; D is possibly TRBD1 (6 bases). The CDR3 contains 17 residues. Germline assignment: CDR1 SGHAT and CDR2 FQNNGV. Trimming cost V 0 bases and J 2 bases, with 17 bases left between them. In nucleotides, the CDR3 is TGTGCCAGCAGCTTAGATAGTGACAGGTTCGTTCCCTACGAGCAGTACTTC. This gives the protein CASSLDSDRFVPYEQYF.

The V and J genes are TRBV9 and TRBJ2-7; D may match TRBD1 or TRBD2 (5 bases each). V was clipped by 0 bases and J by 0 bases, with 10 bases between them. The CDR3 totals 15 residues. Germline CDR1 reads SGDLS; CDR2 reads YYNGEE. The CDR3 reads CASSVARGPSYEQYF. The CDR3 DNA is TGTGCCAGCAGCGTAGCGAGGGGCCCCTCCTACGAGCAGTACTTC.

This clonotype has only a few counts. The J gene is TRBJ2-7, the V gene TRBV5-1, with D possibly called TRBD1 or TRBD2 (7 bases each). V shed 0 bases and J shed 8 bases, with 24 bases lying between them. CDR1 SGHRS and CDR2 YFSETQ come from the germline V gene. This CDR3 has 17 amino acids. CDR3 loop: CASSLDAGAKGASKQYF. CDR3 bases: TGCGCCAGCAGCTTGGACGCGGGGGCCAAGGGGGCCTCGAAGCAGTACTTC.

The chain has TRBV6-5 and TRBJ2-1; unclear D gene. V lost 2 bases, J lost 10 bases, and 6 bases lay in between. The CDR3 is 11 amino acids. CDR1 MNHEY and CDR2 SVGAGI come from the germline V gene. The CDR3 loop reads CASSYLHEQFF. CDR3 coding DNA: TGTGCCAGCAGTTACCTCCACGAGCAGTTCTTC.

J is TRBJ2-1 and V is TRBV2, with 7 positions matching TRBD2. CDR1 is SNHLY and CDR2 is FYNNEI in the germline V gene. This CDR3 region has 16 residues. V shed 6 bases, J shed 3 bases, and the junction held 11 bases outside the gene matches. The CDR3 reads CASSLGRGRNYNEQFF. The CDR3 DNA is TGTGCCAGCAGCCTCGGGCGCGGGAGAAACTACAATGAGCAGTTCTTC.

This clonotype appeared a few times. The chain couples TRBV6-1 to TRBJ2-5; 11 bases agree with TRBD2. Germline trimming cut 5 bases from V and 5 bases from J; bases unmatched to any gene: 13. The germline V gene encodes CDR1 MNHNS and CDR2 SASEGT. The CDR3 consists of 17 residues. DNA of the CDR3: TGTGCCAGCAGTCGAAACGGACTAGCGGGTACTTCGGAGACCCAGTACTTC. It is translated as CASSRNGLAGTSETQYF.

This clonotype was seen many times. The CDR3 nucleotides are TGTGCCATCAGCTTGACAGGGTCCACTCAGCCCCAGCATTTT. Protein sequence: CAISLTGSTQPQHF. The chain combines TRBV10-3 with TRBJ1-5, with 7 bases identical to TRBD1. Per the germline V gene, CDR1 is ENHRY and CDR2 is SYGVKD. This CDR3 has 14 residues. V trimming: 6 bases; J trimming: 6 bases; junction bases outside the gene matches: 8.

The chain has TRBV5-1 and TRBJ2-5, with D unclear. The CDR3 is made up of 14 amino acids. Germline-derived CDR1 and CDR2 are SGHRS and YFSETQ. With 0 bases removed from V and 5 bases from J, the gap between germline ends came to 11 bases. The CDR3 region is CASSLARHGETQYF. DNA of the CDR3: TGCGCCAGCAGCTTGGCCCGGCATGGGGAGACCCAGTACTTC. Drawing the rest from reference TRBV5-1 and TRBJ2-5, the complete variable domain is KAGVTQTPRYLIKTRGQQVTLSCSPISGHRSVSWYQQTPGQGLQFLFEYFSETQRNKGNFPGRFSGRQFSNSRSEMNVSTLELGDSALYLCASSLARHGETQYFGPGTRLLVL.

J is TRBJ2-7 and V is TRBV14, with a possible D match to TRBD2 (5 bases). Germline V gene sequence: CDR1 SGHDN, CDR2 FVKESK. The V end was cut by 5 bases, the J end by 7 bases, with 21 bases between. This CDR3 region has 15 residues. The CDR3 DNA reads as TGTGCCAGCAGCATCCGGAGGACCAGCTGGAAGGAGCAGTACTTC. It codes for CASSIRRTSWKEQYF.

Only a few counts were recorded for this clonotype. This rearrangement joins TRBV2 to TRBJ1-6; D may be TRBD1 (5 bases). Looked up from germline, CDR1 is SNHLY and CDR2 is FYNNEI. The CDR3 is 19 amino acids. Trimming cost V 5 bases and J 0 bases, with 20 bases left between them. CDR3 amino acids: CASSLEGRTFGSYNSPLHF. CDR3 in DNA: TGTGCCAGCAGTTTAGAGGGACGGACCTTCGGCTCCTATAATTCACCCCTCCACTTT.